The rows below give T cell receptor beta chains drawn from one sample of a study of patients and donors after allogeneic stem cell transplantation. TCRdb re-called the RT-PCR reads through MiXCR, storing one row per CDR3 protein. Of about 400,000 distinct CDR3 sequences listed, roughly 17% were seen once; the top ten hold just over 7%. Source material: blood, either unsorted or a sorted T cell fraction (not recorded which). The receptors were gathered from a human donor who was either an allogeneic HSCT recipient or a stem cell or donor lymphocyte infusion donor (not recorded which). It is not recorded whose cells these are; they may come from a transplant donor. The CDR3 runs from the conserved cysteine through the conserved F or W. D genes are given only for firm matches. The size of a clone is reported for some rows only, either as once, few or many, or as a class for expanded clones.

len: 14; abundance: many; v_gene: TRBV4-3; j_gene: TRBJ1-1; d_gene: -; CDR3aa: CASSQDRANTEAFF; CDR3nt: TGCGCCAGCAGCCAAGACAGGGCGAACACTGAAGCTTTCTTT
len: 13; abundance: many; v_gene: TRBV12-3/TRBV12-4; j_gene: TRBJ1-2; d_gene: -; CDR3aa: CASSAGGFDGYTF; CDR3nt: TGTGCCAGCAGCGCCGGGGGGTTTGATGGCTACACCTTC
len: 16; abundance: few; v_gene: TRBV5-1; j_gene: TRBJ2-5; d_gene: -; CDR3aa: CASSLVGGTVLETQYF; CDR3nt: TGCGCCAGCAGCTTGGTTGGGGGAACAGTGTTGGAGACCCAGTACTTC
len: 18; abundance: few; v_gene: TRBV29-1; j_gene: TRBJ1-2; d_gene: TRBD1; CDR3aa: CSVDILGDRGLLDYGYTF; CDR3nt: TGCAGCGTTGACATCTTGGGGGACAGGGGGCTGCTAGACTATGGCTACACCTTC
len: 12; abundance: few; v_gene: TRBV2; j_gene: TRBJ1-1; d_gene: -; CDR3aa: CASRAGRTEAFF; CDR3nt: TGTGCCAGCAGGGCAGGAAGGACTGAAGCTTTCTTT
len: 16; abundance: -; v_gene: TRBV29-1; j_gene: TRBJ2-2; d_gene: TRBD1; CDR3aa: CSVWGIRTGGTGELFF; CDR3nt: TGCAGCGTGTGGGGCATTAGGACAGGGGGCACCGGGGAGCTGTTTTTT
len: 19; abundance: -; v_gene: TRBV7-6; j_gene: TRBJ1-3; d_gene: TRBD1; CDR3aa: CASSLGFRRQGIDGNTIYF; CDR3nt: TGTGCCAGCAGCTTAGGGTTCCGGCGACAGGGAATCGATGGAAACACCATATATTTT
len: 15; abundance: -; v_gene: TRBV5-1; j_gene: TRBJ2-3; d_gene: -; CDR3aa: CASSLDPGSTDTQYF; CDR3nt: TGCGCCAGCAGCTTGGATCCAGGAAGCACAGATACGCAGTATTTT
len: 15; abundance: few; v_gene: TRBV5-6; j_gene: TRBJ2-2; d_gene: TRBD1; CDR3aa: CASSPGTGFSGELFF; CDR3nt: TGTGCCAGCAGCCCCGGGACAGGGTTTTCCGGGGAGCTGTTTTTT
len: 17; abundance: -; v_gene: TRBV18; j_gene: TRBJ2-4; d_gene: TRBD2; CDR3aa: CASSPKTSGRAENIQYF; CDR3nt: TGTGCCAGCTCACCCAAGACTAGCGGGAGGGCGGAAAACATTCAGTACTTC